The 21 T cell receptor beta chains below were found in one sample sequenced in a study of radiation and T cells in renal cell carcinoma. Time point reported: blood 4 weeks post-SBRT, at nephrectomy. Regarding treatment: 15 Gy SBRT to primary tumor, nephrectomy 4 weeks later. Sequenced by immunoSEQ multiplex PCR; TCRdb stores in-frame clones only, minus some. This table holds more than 120,000 clones, 65% to 90% found once. The sample here was blood, taken from a patient whose treatment included radiotherapy and nephrectomy. These receptor sequences come from a woman aged 45-65 years with renal cell carcinoma.

This clone came up a few times. The chain recombines TRBV6-5 with TRBJ1-2, with a tentative D call TRBD1 (6 bases). CDR1 is MNHEY, CDR2 SVGAGI, per germline. Trimming cost V 2 bases and J 9 bases, with 13 bases left between them. This CDR3 region has 13 residues. The CDR3 nucleotides are TGTGCCAGCAGTTACCGACAGGAGAAGCGCTACACCTTC. Its translation: CASSYRQEKRYTF.

This rearrangement joins TRBV30 to TRBJ1-2; 9 bases match TRBD1. Germline CDR1 is GTSNPN and CDR2 is SVGIG (reference sequence). The CDR3 runs to 14 residues. Trimming removed 5 bases from V and 2 bases from J; junction bases left unmatched: 6. The CDR3 DNA sequence: TGTGCCTGGGATCCCGGGACAGGGAACTATGGCTACACCTTC. This gives the protein CAWDPGTGNYGYTF.

The chain has TRBV2 and TRBJ2-3, with a tentative D call TRBD1 (6 bases). Trimming removed 7 bases at V and 6 bases at J, with 20 bases between. The CDR3 is 15 amino acids. Germline V gene sequence: CDR1 SNHLY, CDR2 FYNNEI. The CDR3 DNA follows: TGTGCCAGCAACCCGGACAGAGCCATCGGGGATACGCAGTATTTT. Translating gives CASNPDRAIGDTQYF.

This clone came up once. This chain links TRBV10-3 with TRBJ2-2, with D maybe TRBD1 (5 bases). This CDR3 comprises 17 residues. The V and J ends lost 0 bases and 0 bases respectively, with 11 bases between them. From germline, CDR1 is ENHRY and CDR2 SYGVKD. CDR3 in amino acids: CAISESRKQANTGELFF. DNA of the CDR3: TGTGCCATCAGTGAGTCGAGAAAACAGGCGAACACCGGGGAGCTGTTTTTT.

The chain carries TRBV5-1 and TRBJ1-4; D is unclear. The CDR3 has 13 residues. V lost 2 bases and J lost 5, with 7 bases in between. Germline V gene data show CDR1 as SGHRS and CDR2 as YFSETQ. Here the CDR3 DNA reads TGCGCCAGCAGCTTAAGAGAGAATGAAAAACTGTTTTTT. Translating gives CASSLRENEKLFF. Filled out from reference TRBV5-1 and TRBJ1-4, the complete variable domain reads KAGVTQTPRYLIKTRGQQVTLSCSPISGHRSVSWYQQTPGQGLQFLFEYFSETQRNKGNFPGRFSGRQFSNSRSEMNVSTLELGDSALYLCASSLRENEKLFFGSGTQLSVL.

The V gene is TRBV4-3, the J gene TRBJ1-6; D is uncertain. The CDR3 loop spans 19 amino acids. Germline V gives CDR1 LGHNA, CDR2 YSLEER. Trimming pared 3 bases from V and 0 bases from J, leaving 18 bases between. The CDR3 loop reads CASSQFLGTTSSYNSPLHF. The CDR3 DNA reads TGCGCCAGCAGCCAGTTTCTGGGAACGACGAGCTCCTATAATTCACCCCTCCACTTT.

The chain links TRBV23-1 to TRBJ2-5; maybe TRBD2 (5 bases). TRBV23-1 qualifies as an ORF whose function is uncertain. Between the trimmed V and J ends, which lost 2 bases and 4 bases, there was a span of 14 bases. The CDR3 runs 15 residues. CDR3 residues: CASSQAARGRETQYF. The DNA for the CDR3 is TGCGCCAGCAGTCAAGCGGCGCGTGGGAGAGAGACCCAGTACTTC.

V gene TRBV7-9 combines with J gene TRBJ2-7, with TRBD1 as a possible D gene (6 bases). Germline lookup yields CDR1 SEHNR and CDR2 FQNEAQ (reference sequence). This CDR3 has 13 residues. Trimming cost V 4 bases and J 7 bases, with 14 bases left between them. In DNA form, the CDR3 reads TGTGCCAGCAGCTCCAAGGACAGTCGAGAGCAGTACTTC. It specifies CASSSKDSREQYF.

The chain joins TRBV28 to TRBJ2-1; TRBD2 matches 8 bases. This CDR3 has 16 amino acids. Germline V lookup: CDR1 MDHEN, CDR2 SYDVKM. The trim removed 3 bases at V and 4 bases at J, leaving 8 bases unmatched. The CDR3 region has the DNA TGTGCCAGCAGTTTTCAAAGCGGGGGCCCTTACAATGAGCAGTTCTTC. Translation: CASSFQSGGPYNEQFF.

The genes are TRBV28 and TRBJ1-2; a possible D gene is TRBD1 (6 bases). The germline V gene encodes CDR1 MDHEN and CDR2 SYDVKM. This CDR3 is 14 amino acids long. The germline V and J ends were trimmed by 2 bases and 3 bases, with 10 bases remaining between them. The CDR3 region is CASSLTGLYYGYTF. CDR3 nucleotides: TGTGCCAGCAGTTTAACAGGGCTGTACTATGGCTACACCTTC.

This rearrangement joins TRBV29-1 to TRBJ2-2, with 11 bases aligning to TRBD1. This CDR3 comprises 13 residues. Trimming took 6 bases from V and 5 from J; bases not matched to a gene: 2. CDR1 is SQVTM and CDR2 is ANQGSEA in the germline V gene. Written as DNA, the CDR3 is TGCAGCGTCCGGGACAGGGGGACCGGGGAGCTGTTTTTT. Amino acid sequence: CSVRDRGTGELFF.

There are a few counts of this clone. The genes are TRBV28 and TRBJ2-6; tentatively, D is TRBD2 (5 bases). Germline-derived CDR1 and CDR2 are MDHEN and SYDVKM. V was clipped by 8 bases and J by 2 bases, with 16 bases between them. The CDR3 extends over 16 amino acids. The DNA of the CDR3 is TGTGCCAGCCGCACGGAGGAGGTGACTGGGGCCAACGTCCTGACTTTC. Its protein product is CASRTEEVTGANVLTF.

This rearrangement joins TRBV19 to TRBJ2-1; TRBD1 might be the D (5 bases). There are 14 residues in the CDR3. From germline, CDR1 is LNHDA and CDR2 SQIVND (reference sequence). Trimming took 4 bases from V and 6 from J, leaving 13 bases between them. CDR3 loop: CASSNSGKSNEQFF. In nucleotides, the CDR3 is TGTGCCAGTAGTAACTCAGGGAAAAGCAATGAGCAGTTCTTC.

This clone was recorded a few times. The V gene is TRBV27, the J gene TRBJ1-2; D is unclear. V was trimmed by 4 bases and J by 11 bases, leaving 17 bases between them. The CDR3 sequence is 13 residues long. Per germline, CDR1 MNHEY and CDR2 SMNVEV (reference sequence). The CDR3 DNA reads TGTGCCAGCAGTTCGGGGTCGTCGTGGCTATACACCTTC. Residues: CASSSGSSWLYTF.

This clone was detected only a few times. The chain carries TRBV9 and TRBJ1-2; D is ambiguous. Trimming removed 2 bases from V and 0 bases from J, with 5 bases in between. Germline lookup yields CDR1 SGDLS and CDR2 YYNGEE. The CDR3 is 13 residues long. The CDR3 DNA follows: TGTGCCAGCAGCGTGGATGCTAACTATGGCTACACCTTC. Translation: CASSVDANYGYTF.

Only one count was recorded for this clone. This rearrangement joins TRBV29-1 to TRBJ2-5, with TRBD2 identical over 12 bases. The junction had 6 bases not matched to a gene; V was cut back by 1 base and J by 3 bases. The germline gives CDR1 SQVTM, CDR2 ANQGSEA. CDR3 length equals 16 residues. The CDR3: CSVEVLLAGGKETQYF. CDR3 sequence (DNA): TGCAGCGTTGAAGTCCTACTAGCGGGGGGCAAAGAGACCCAGTACTTC.

The CDR3 reads CASSRDRVTEAFF. The CDR3 DNA sequence: TGCGCCAGCAGCCGGGACAGGGTCACTGAAGCTTTCTTT. V usage is TRBV4-3 and J usage is TRBJ1-1; 9 nucleotides line up with TRBD1. CDR1 and CDR2 from the germline V gene are LGHNA and YSLEER. V dropped 4 bases and J dropped 4; count of bases not matched to a gene: 1. The CDR3 length is 13 residues.

This chain connects TRBV25-1 to TRBJ2-3; D is perhaps TRBD1 (6 bases). Trimming shortened V by 6 bases and J by 2 bases, and 15 bases separated the two germline ends. In germline, CDR1 is MGHDK, CDR2 SYGVNS. The CDR3 loop spans 15 amino acids. The CDR3 DNA reads TGTGCCAGCAGCCCTAGGGGGAGTTACACAGATACGCAGTATTTT. It yields the protein CASSPRGSYTDTQYF.

The chain recombines TRBV5-4 with TRBJ1-6; maybe TRBD1 (5 bases). The CDR3 is 17 amino acids. Trimming stripped 4 bases from V and 5 bases from J, with 19 bases between. CDR1 SGHNT and CDR2 YYREEE come from the germline V gene (reference sequence). CDR3 loop: CASSLGAGGHDNSPLHF. CDR3 DNA sequence: TGTGCCAGCAGCCTCGGGGCCGGAGGGCACGATAATTCACCCCTCCACTTT.

The sample holds a few counts of this clone. V gene TRBV2 combines with J gene TRBJ2-7; D remains ambiguous. The CDR3 consists of 14 residues. Deletions cut 1 base from V and 2 bases from J, with 9 bases between. Germline CDR1 reads SNHLY; CDR2 reads FYNNEI. This chain's CDR3 is CASSEDSSAYEQYF. CDR3 bases: TGTGCCAGCAGTGAAGACAGCAGCGCCTACGAGCAGTACTTC.

In its sample, this clone was seen a few times. The chain joins TRBV9 to TRBJ1-2; 8 bases are shared with TRBD1. Looked up from germline, CDR1 is SGDLS and CDR2 is YYNGEE. This CDR3 is built from 14 residues. The V and J ends lost 0 bases and 5 bases, in that order; junction bases with no gene match: 3. CDR3 protein: CASSVGRQGYGYTF. The CDR3 bases are TGTGCCAGCAGCGTAGGTCGACAGGGGTATGGCTACACCTTC. Based on the CDR3 plus reference TRBV9 and TRBJ1-2, the full variable domain is DSGVTQTPKHLITATGQRVTLRCSPRSGDLSVYWYQQSLDQGLQFLIQYYNGEERAKGNILERFSAQQFPDLHSELNLSSLELGDSALYFCASSVGRQGYGYTFGSGTRLTVV.